Listed here are 21 T cell receptor beta chains from one sample, sequenced in a study of OX40 agonist ivuxolimab in advanced cancers. Receptors were amplified or captured by the immunoSEQ multiplex PCR assay. What TCRdb holds here is the immuneACCESS table cut down to in-frame rearrangements. Part of the clones is not present; checked against another copy, under half of the missing clones reflect an unresolved V gene, and the others are unexplained. The sample includes 78,000 or so clones, with around 84% observed a single time. Roughly 15% of the sample goes to the ten largest clones. Material: CD4+ or CD8+ T cells sorted from blood, obtained in a trial of the OX40 agonist ivuxolimab. These TCRs come from an adult with an advanced solid tumor such as melanoma, head and neck, liver or kidney cancer.

The V call is TRBV19, the J call TRBJ1-2, with 11 positions matching TRBD1. The V gene's germline CDR1 is LNHDA and CDR2 SQIVND (reference sequence). The CDR3 loop spans 15 amino acids. The V and J ends lost 7 bases and 3 bases, in that order; junction bases with no gene match: 7. This CDR3 is CASTRTGGGDYGYTF. The CDR3 nucleotides read TGTGCCAGTACGCGGACAGGGGGCGGCGACTATGGCTACACCTTC.

This clone appeared a few times. The CDR3 loop is CASSPQGGGNPLAKNIQYF. The CDR3 bases are TGTGCCAGCAGCCCCCAAGGTGGAGGAAATCCCTTAGCCAAAAACATTCAGTACTTC. This chain links TRBV14 with TRBJ2-4; D is perhaps TRBD2 (5 bases). V was trimmed by 4 bases and J by 0 bases, leaving 22 bases between them. This CDR3 is built from 19 residues. CDR1 is SGHDN and CDR2 is FVKESK in the germline V gene.

The chain joins TRBV6-1 to TRBJ1-4; 10 nucleotides match TRBD1. This CDR3 has 14 amino acids. V shed 2 bases, J shed 8 bases, and the junction held 2 bases outside the gene matches. Germline assignment: CDR1 MNHNS and CDR2 SASEGT. CDR3 protein: CASSELDRGEKLFF. CDR3 nucleotides: TGTGCCAGCAGTGAATTGGACAGGGGGGAAAAACTGTTTTTT.

The genes are TRBV7-2 and TRBJ1-2; D is uncertain. Germline V gene sequence: CDR1 SGHTA, CDR2 FQGNSA. CDR3 size: 14 residues. V lost 1 base and J lost 1, with 7 bases in between. The CDR3 loop is CASSLESSNYGYTF. CDR3 sequence (DNA): TGTGCCAGCAGCTTAGAGAGCAGTAACTATGGCTACACCTTC.

The gene calls are TRBV5-5 and TRBJ2-2; D unclear. The CDR3 has 16 residues. Between the trimmed V and J ends, which lost 0 bases and 4 bases, there was a span of 13 bases. CDR1 SGHKS and CDR2 YYEKEE come from the germline V gene (reference sequence). CDR3 nucleotide sequence: TGTGCCAGCAGCTTGGGGGGTTCGTTATTCACCGGGGAGCTGTTTTTT. Translated, it gives CASSLGGSLFTGELFF.

CDR3 region: CASSLDTGIGNQPQHF. CDR3 DNA: TGTGCCAGCAGCTTGGATACAGGGATAGGCAATCAGCCCCAGCATTTT. V usage is TRBV5-8 and J usage is TRBJ1-5; D may be TRBD1 (6 bases). Germline V gives CDR1 SGHTS, CDR2 YDEGEE. The V gene lost 0 bases and the J gene lost 2 bases, with 12 bases spanning the gap. The CDR3 covers 16 residues.

This clone came up once. This chain joins TRBV19 and TRBJ2-1; no clear D. Trimming removed 1 base from V and 7 bases from J, with 14 bases in between. CDR3 size: 15 residues. Germline CDR1 is LNHDA and CDR2 is SQIVND (reference sequence). CDR3 sequence reads: CASSIGPQTLNEQFF. CDR3 nucleotides: TGTGCCAGTAGTATAGGCCCCCAGACTCTAAATGAGCAGTTCTTC.

The genes are TRBV2 and TRBJ2-7; 9 bases line up with TRBD1. The germline V gene has CDR1 SNHLY and CDR2 FYNNEI. Trimming at V came to 10 bases and at J to 1 base, leaving 8 bases not matched to a gene. CDR3 length equals 14 residues. The CDR3 nucleotides read TGTGCCACCCGACAGGGGGGCGGATCCTACGAGCAGTACTTC. The encoded protein is CATRQGGGSYEQYF.

V gene TRBV28 combines with J gene TRBJ1-2; no definite D call. In germline, CDR1 is MDHEN, CDR2 SYDVKM. The CDR3 extends over 12 amino acids. Trimming removed 7 bases at V and 6 bases at J, with 12 bases between. The CDR3: CASTNLQNGYTF. The CDR3, as DNA: TGTGCCAGCACCAATCTGCAGAATGGCTACACCTTC.

V and J are TRBV9 and TRBJ2-1, with 12 positions matching TRBD2. The germline CDR1 and CDR2 sequences are SGDLS and YYNGEE. Germline trimming cut 3 bases from V and 3 bases from J; bases unmatched to any gene: 13. The CDR3 contains 19 residues. CDR3 sequence: CASSAERVRGLAGYNEQFF. The CDR3 DNA sequence: TGTGCCAGCAGCGCCGAGAGGGTTAGGGGACTAGCGGGCTACAATGAGCAGTTCTTC. The complete variable domain, with remaining parts taken from reference TRBV9 and TRBJ2-1, reads DSGVTQTPKHLITATGQRVTLRCSPRSGDLSVYWYQQSLDQGLQFLIQYYNGEERAKGNILERFSAQQFPDLHSELNLSSLELGDSALYFCASSAERVRGLAGYNEQFFGPGTRLTVL.

This chain uses TRBV19 with TRBJ2-1, with D possibly TRBD1 on 6 matching bases. V was pared by 9 bases and J by 4 bases, with 19 bases between. From germline, CDR1 is LNHDA and CDR2 SQIVND (reference sequence). CDR3 size: 15 residues. The CDR3 region has the DNA TGTGCCAGCCGGGTTTCGGGACAATTATACAATGAGCAGTTCTTC. Its protein product is CASRVSGQLYNEQFF.

The CDR3 nucleotides are TGCGCCAGCAGCTTGGACCCTCTAGGTGAGCAGTTCTTC. Its protein product is CASSLDPLGEQFF. The chain links TRBV5-1 to TRBJ2-1, with unresolved D. The V end was cut by 0 bases, the J end by 9 bases, with 10 bases between. Germline V lookup: CDR1 SGHRS, CDR2 YFSETQ. The CDR3 totals 13 residues.

The rearrangement links TRBV19 to TRBJ2-7, with 7 bases fitting TRBD2. This CDR3 comprises 14 residues. The V and J ends lost 2 bases and 7 bases, in that order; junction bases with no gene match: 8. Germline V CDR1 and CDR2: LNHDA, SQIVND (reference sequence). This chain's CDR3 is CASSITGRAGEQYF. CDR3 DNA: TGTGCCAGTAGTATAACGGGAAGAGCGGGGGAGCAGTACTTC.

The rearrangement joins TRBV2 to TRBJ1-1; unclear D gene. The CDR3 is 13 amino acids. V lost 6 bases to trimming and J lost 4 bases, with 12 bases between them. Germline V gives CDR1 SNHLY, CDR2 FYNNEI. Here the CDR3 DNA reads TGTGCCAGCAGCGGCGACGTGTTCACTGAAGCTTTCTTT. As protein: CASSGDVFTEAFF.

The chain couples TRBV29-1 to TRBJ2-7; D might be TRBD1 (5 bases). V gave up 5 bases and J gave up 4 bases, with 15 bases separating them. Germline lookup yields CDR1 SQVTM and CDR2 ANQGSEA. The CDR3 has 13 residues. The CDR3 DNA reads as TGCAGCGTTTTGAAACCTCCAGGGTACGAGCAGTACTTC. Its translation is CSVLKPPGYEQYF.

This chain joins TRBV7-9 and TRBJ2-3; D possibly corresponds to TRBD2 (5 bases). This CDR3 is 14 amino acids long. Trimming pared 2 bases from V and 0 bases from J, leaving 6 bases between. The germline V gene has CDR1 SEHNR and CDR2 FQNEAQ (reference sequence). The CDR3, as DNA: TGTGCCAGCAGCTTAAGCGGTAGCACAGATACGCAGTATTTT. It specifies CASSLSGSTDTQYF.

The chain couples TRBV19 to TRBJ2-7, with D possibly TRBD2 on 5 matching bases. Trimming took off 1 base at V and 2 bases at J, with 12 bases between the two ends. Germline V lookup: CDR1 LNHDA, CDR2 SQIVND (reference sequence). The CDR3 consists of 15 residues. The CDR3 is CASSIGTDFTYEQYF. The DNA of the CDR3 is TGTGCCAGTAGTATAGGGACTGACTTTACCTACGAGCAGTACTTC.

The rearrangement joins TRBV28 to TRBJ2-7, with D possibly matching TRBD1 (6 bases). V lost 8 bases and J 13 bases, leaving 18 bases between the germline ends. CDR3 length equals 11 residues. Looked up from germline, CDR1 is MDHEN and CDR2 is SYDVKM. CDR3 sequence reads: CASLTGTTSYF. Here the CDR3 DNA reads TGTGCCAGCCTCACCGGGACAACGTCCTACTTC.

This clone was picked up one time. The rearrangement links TRBV29-1 to TRBJ2-1; the D is unclear. CDR1 and CDR2 (germline): SQVTM, ANQGSEA. V was shortened by 6 bases and J by 6 bases, with 9 bases between the two germline ends. CDR3 size: 11 residues. The CDR3 reads CSVQLRNEQFF. CDR3 nucleotides: TGCAGCGTCCAACTTCGCAATGAGCAGTTCTTC.

V gene TRBV19 combines with J gene TRBJ2-2; no firm D call. Germline assignment: CDR1 LNHDA and CDR2 SQIVND (reference sequence). This CDR3 is 17 amino acids long. Between the trimmed V and J ends, which lost 7 bases and 5 bases, there was a span of 23 bases. In nucleotides, the CDR3 is TGTGCCAGTACCTTAAGGCGGATAGCTGGCTTAACCGGGGAGCTGTTTTTT. This gives the protein CASTLRRIAGLTGELFF. Full variable domain (remainder filled in from reference TRBV19 and TRBJ2-2): DGGITQSPKYLFRKEGQNVTLSCEQNLNHDAMYWYRQDPGQGLRLIYYSQIVNDFQKGDIAEGYSVSREKKESFPLTVTSAQKNPTAFYLCASTLRRIAGLTGELFFGEGSRLTVL.

The chain employs TRBV10-3 and TRBJ1-4; weak D call: TRBD1 (6 bases). The CDR3 is 14 amino acids. Germline values: CDR1 ENHRY, CDR2 SYGVKD. Trimming left V 10 bases short and J 5 bases short, with 17 bases between. The CDR3 nucleotides are TGTGCCAGCAGCGGGACAAGGAGGAATGAAAAACTGTTTTTT. Amino acid sequence: CASSGTRRNEKLFF.